This T cell receptor beta chain was recorded in a study of cytotoxic CD8 clonotypes in ibrutinib-treated CLL (dated by TCRdb to 2020 to 2022). Concerning the study at large: The cohort included about 15 treatment-naive and under 13 relapsed/refractory patients; 17 were IGHV unmutated. Cryopreserved peripheral blood mononuclear cells were obtained before treatment, at response, and at either sustained remission or disease progression. Response samples were taken after a median of 12 months on treatment, ranging from about 6 to 40 months. Longitudinal samples were obtainable from about 30% of the roughly 86 participants in the trial. Partial responses were observed in 24 patients and complete responses in 2; after a median follow-up of roughly 72 months, remission was maintained in approximately 14 patients and progression was observed in around twelve. Every remission and progressive disease sample was obtained while ibrutinib was still being received by the patients. On average, each sample had some 250,000 productive templates and under 95,000 productive rearrangements. Findings and caveats that apply to the study as a whole: Sustained-remission and progressing patients did not have matched sampling times, and lymph node repertoires were not examined. Baseline clonality exceeded that of age-matched healthy donors and correlated strongly with circulating CD8+ T-cell counts. At ibrutinib response clonality went up, during sustained remission it held steady, and at progression it dropped back toward baseline. Public clonotypes were found to be uncommon and were observed to contract or remain stable during treatment; the increase in clonality was shown to reflect expansion of private clonotypes at ibrutinib response.

The CDR3 starts with the cysteine, ends with the phenylalanine, and has 11 residues. Just the 33-base CDR3 DNA is kept, in frame starting at base 1. The germline V gene provides CDR1 SGHDT and CDR2 YYEEEE. The junction carries 10 bases between V and J, which are trimmed by 4 bases and 9 bases respectively. Each clonotype received, on average, around 9.6x coverage in deep resolution sequencing performed on a MiSeq, where the target depth lay between 1 in 1 million and 1 in 200,000 T cells. TCR beta libraries were generated with the immunoSEQ hsTCRB Kit. In the original analysis: ImmunoSEQ Data Assistant and ImmunoSEQ Analyzer were used for data analysis, and V, D and J genes were assigned according to IMGT definitions. Clonality, which ranges from 0 to 1, was calculated by subtracting the normalized Shannon entropy of productive rearrangement frequencies from one. Only overrepresented clonotypes making up at least 0.05% of the repertoire of each patient were included in the public clonotype analysis. Some twelve age-matched healthy donor repertoires from immuneACCESS were used as controls for clonality. Imported from immuneACCESS, the table was reduced by TCRdb to in-frame sequences with V and J called. These copies leave out some clones; in studies compared against another copy, an unresolved V gene accounts for under half, and the cause of the remainder is not known. V and J calls and clone size are as listed in that table; D and trimming were resolved from the DNA. This sample comprises 20,000 to 30,000 clones, about 69% of them detected only once. Around 42% of the sample rests with the top ten.

Concerning this clone itself: This receptor's antigen is unknown. Base qualities are not recorded, but no much larger clone differs from it by a single base.

The time point label, read with the paper, signifies: 12 months on ibrutinib. For TCR beta library preparation, roughly 2.2 micrograms of genomic DNA was extracted from cryopreserved PBMCs. Longitudinal blood samples from CLL patients on ibrutinib monotherapy were analyzed using high-throughput TCR beta sequencing. The patients were enrolled in a single-center, open-label phase 2 trial of ibrutinib monotherapy. The chain links TRBV5-6 with TRBJ1-2; tentative D gene TRBD1, with 5 bases matching. Sequenced material: PBMCs, taken after 12 months of ibrutinib treatment. This clonotype originated in a human donor with chronic lymphocytic leukemia. The CDR3 protein is CASSNRFSYTF. The DNA is TGTGCCAGCAGCAACAGGTTTAGCTACACCTTC.